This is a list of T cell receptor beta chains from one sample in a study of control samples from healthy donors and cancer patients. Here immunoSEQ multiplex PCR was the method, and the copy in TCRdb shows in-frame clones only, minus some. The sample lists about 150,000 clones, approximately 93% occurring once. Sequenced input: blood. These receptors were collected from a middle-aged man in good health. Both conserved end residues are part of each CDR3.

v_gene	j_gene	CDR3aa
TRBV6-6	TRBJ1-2	CASSYEGVSSNRGYTF
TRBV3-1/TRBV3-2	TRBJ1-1	CASSQEWGRAFF
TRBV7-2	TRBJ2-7	CASSARDSAYEQYF
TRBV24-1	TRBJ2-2	CATSLRDRGPANTGELFF
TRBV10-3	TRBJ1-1	CATGGGTLNTEAFF
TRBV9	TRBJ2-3	CASSVVSQQGDTQYF
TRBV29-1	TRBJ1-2	CSVEDRGTGGGVSYGYTF
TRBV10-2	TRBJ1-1	CASRGGQYSHTEAFF
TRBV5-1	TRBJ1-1	CASSWDGSNTEAFF
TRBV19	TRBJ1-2	CASAQRDGNYGYTF
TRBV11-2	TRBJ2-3	CASSGWTGGWSTDTQYF
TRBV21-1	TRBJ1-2	CASSKRADRGNNGYTF
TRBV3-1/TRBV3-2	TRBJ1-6	CASSQEQFPSPLHF
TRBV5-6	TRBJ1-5	CASSLERSNQPQHF